The clone carrying this T cell receptor (beta chain) is a singleton in its sample. Method: immunoSEQ multiplex PCR; TCRdb's copy keeps in-frame clones and lacks some. Of 84,000 or so clones in the sample, 80% to 90% are singletons; the top ten hold 11%. This sample was included in a study of control samples from healthy donors and cancer patients. The CDR3 is 13 amino acids. V was trimmed by 4 bases and J by 3 bases, leaving 7 bases between them. Germline V gene lookup returns CDR1 LNHDA and CDR2 SQIVND (reference sequence). This chain uses TRBV19 with TRBJ2-1; unclear D gene. Sequenced: PBMCs. This sequence was found in a man aged 55 to 70 with head and neck cancer. As DNA, the CDR3 is TGTGCCAGTAGTAGCCAGAACTACAATGAGCAGTTCTTC. This gives the protein CASSSQNYNEQFF.